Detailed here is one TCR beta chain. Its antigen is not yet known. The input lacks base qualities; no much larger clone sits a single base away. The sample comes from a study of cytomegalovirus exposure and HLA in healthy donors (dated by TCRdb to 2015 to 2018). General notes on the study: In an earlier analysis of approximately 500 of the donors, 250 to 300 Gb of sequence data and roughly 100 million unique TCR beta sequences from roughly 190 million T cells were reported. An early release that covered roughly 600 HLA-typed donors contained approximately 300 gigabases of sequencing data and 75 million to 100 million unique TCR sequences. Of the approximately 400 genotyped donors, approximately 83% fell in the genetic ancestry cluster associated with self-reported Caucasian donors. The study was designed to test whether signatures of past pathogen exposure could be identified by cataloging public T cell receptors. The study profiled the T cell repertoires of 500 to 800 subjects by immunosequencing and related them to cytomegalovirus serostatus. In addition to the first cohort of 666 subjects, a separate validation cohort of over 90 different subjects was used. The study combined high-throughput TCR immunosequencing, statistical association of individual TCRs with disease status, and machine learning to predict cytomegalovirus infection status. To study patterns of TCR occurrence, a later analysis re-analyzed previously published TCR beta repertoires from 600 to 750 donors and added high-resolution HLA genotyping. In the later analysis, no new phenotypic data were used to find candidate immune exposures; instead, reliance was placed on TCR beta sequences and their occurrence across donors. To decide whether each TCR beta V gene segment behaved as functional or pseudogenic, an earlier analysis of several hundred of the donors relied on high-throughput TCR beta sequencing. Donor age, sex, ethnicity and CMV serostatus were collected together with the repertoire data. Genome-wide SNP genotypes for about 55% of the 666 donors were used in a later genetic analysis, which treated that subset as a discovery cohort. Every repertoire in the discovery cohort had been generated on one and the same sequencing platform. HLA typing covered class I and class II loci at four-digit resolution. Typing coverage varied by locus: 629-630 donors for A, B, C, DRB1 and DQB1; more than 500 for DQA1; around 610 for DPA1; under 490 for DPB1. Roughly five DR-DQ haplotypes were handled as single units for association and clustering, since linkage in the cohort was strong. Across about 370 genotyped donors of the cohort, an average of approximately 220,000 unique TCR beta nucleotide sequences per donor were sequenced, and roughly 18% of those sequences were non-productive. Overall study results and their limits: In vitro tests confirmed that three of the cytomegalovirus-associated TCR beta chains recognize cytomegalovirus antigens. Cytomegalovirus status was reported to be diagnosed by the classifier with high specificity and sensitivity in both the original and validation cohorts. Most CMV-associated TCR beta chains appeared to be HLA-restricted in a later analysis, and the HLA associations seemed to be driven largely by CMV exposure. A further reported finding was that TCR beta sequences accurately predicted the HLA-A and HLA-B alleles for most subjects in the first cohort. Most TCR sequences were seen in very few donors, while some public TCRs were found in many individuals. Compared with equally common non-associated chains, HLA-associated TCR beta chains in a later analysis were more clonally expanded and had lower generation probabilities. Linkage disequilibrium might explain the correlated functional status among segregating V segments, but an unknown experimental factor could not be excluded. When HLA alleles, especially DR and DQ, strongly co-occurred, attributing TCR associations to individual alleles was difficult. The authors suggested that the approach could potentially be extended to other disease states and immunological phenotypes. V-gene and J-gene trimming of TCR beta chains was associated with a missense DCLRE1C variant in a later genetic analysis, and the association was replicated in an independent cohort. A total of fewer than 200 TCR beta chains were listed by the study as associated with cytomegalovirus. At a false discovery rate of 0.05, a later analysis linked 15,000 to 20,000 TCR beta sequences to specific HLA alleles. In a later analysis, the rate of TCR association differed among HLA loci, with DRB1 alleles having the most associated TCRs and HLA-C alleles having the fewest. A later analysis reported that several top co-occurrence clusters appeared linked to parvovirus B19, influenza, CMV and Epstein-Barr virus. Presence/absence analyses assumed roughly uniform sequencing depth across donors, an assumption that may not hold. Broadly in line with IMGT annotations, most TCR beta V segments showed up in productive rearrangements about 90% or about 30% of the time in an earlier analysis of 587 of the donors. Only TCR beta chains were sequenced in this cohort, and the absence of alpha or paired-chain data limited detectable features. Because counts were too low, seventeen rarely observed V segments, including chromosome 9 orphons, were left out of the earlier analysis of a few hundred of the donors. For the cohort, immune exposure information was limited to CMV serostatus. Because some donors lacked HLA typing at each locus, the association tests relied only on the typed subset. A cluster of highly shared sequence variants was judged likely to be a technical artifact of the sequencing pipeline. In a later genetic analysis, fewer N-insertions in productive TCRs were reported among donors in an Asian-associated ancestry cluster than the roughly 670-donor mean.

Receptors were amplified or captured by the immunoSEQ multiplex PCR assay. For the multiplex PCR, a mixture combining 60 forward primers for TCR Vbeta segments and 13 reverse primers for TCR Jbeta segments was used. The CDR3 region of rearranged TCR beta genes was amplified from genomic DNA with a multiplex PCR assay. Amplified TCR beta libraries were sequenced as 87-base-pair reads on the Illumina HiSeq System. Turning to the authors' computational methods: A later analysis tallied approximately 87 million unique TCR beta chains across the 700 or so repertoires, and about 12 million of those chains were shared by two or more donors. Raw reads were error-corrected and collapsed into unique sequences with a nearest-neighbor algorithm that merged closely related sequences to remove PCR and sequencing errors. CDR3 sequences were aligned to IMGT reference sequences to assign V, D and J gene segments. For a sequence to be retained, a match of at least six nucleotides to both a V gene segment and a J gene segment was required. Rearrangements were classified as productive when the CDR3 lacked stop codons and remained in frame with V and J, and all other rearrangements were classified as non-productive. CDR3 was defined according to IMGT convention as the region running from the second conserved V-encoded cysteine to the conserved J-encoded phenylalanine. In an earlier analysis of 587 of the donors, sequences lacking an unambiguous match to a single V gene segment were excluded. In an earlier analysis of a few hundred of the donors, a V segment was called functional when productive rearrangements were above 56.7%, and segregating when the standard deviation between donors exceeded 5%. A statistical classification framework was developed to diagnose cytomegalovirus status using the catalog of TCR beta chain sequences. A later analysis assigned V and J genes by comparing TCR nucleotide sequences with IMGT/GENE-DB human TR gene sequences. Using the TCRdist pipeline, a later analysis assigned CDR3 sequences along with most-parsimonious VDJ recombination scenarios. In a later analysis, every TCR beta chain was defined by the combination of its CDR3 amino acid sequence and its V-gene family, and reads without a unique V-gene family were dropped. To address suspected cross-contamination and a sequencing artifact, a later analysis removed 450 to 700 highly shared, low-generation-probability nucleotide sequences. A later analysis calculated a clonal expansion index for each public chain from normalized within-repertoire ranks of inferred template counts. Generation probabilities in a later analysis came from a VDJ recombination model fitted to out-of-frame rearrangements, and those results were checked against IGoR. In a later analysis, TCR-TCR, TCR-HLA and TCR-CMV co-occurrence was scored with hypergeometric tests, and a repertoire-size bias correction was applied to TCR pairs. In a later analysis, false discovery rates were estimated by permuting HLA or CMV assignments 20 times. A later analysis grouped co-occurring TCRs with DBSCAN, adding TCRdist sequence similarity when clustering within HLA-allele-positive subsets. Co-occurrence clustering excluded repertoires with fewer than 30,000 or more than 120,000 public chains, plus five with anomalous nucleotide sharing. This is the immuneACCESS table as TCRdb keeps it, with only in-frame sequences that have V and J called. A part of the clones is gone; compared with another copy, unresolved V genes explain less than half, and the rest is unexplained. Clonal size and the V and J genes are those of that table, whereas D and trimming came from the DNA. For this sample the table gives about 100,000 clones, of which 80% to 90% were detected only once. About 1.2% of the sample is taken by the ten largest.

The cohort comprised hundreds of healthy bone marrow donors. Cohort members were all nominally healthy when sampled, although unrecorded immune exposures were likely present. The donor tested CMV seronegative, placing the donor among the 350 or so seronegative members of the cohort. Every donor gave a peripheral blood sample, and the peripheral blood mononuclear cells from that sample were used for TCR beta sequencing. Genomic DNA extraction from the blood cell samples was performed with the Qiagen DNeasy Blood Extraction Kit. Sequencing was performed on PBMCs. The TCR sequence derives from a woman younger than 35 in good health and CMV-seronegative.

The DNA sequence follows: TGTGCCAGCAGTGCAACCCCAGGGGCGGATTCACCCCTCCACTTT. Its protein product is CASSATPGADSPLHF. This chain is built from TRBV6-4 and TRBJ1-6; TRBD1 is perhaps the D gene, given 6 matching bases. CDR1 MRHNA and CDR2 SNTAGT were looked up in the germline V gene. Measured from the cysteine to the phenylalanine, the CDR3 is 15 residues long. Only the CDR3 portion is preserved as DNA: 45 bases, with reading frame beginning at the first base. Deletion took 4 bases off V and 8 bases off J, with a span of 15 bases between the germline ends.